This T cell receptor beta chain was documented in a study of technical replicates of blood from several donors. Sequenced by immunoSEQ multiplex PCR; TCRdb stores in-frame clones only, minus some. The sample records around 100,000 clones, over 95% being singletons. This CDR3 region has 14 residues. The V gene lost 4 bases and the J gene lost 1 base, with 11 bases spanning the gap. Per germline, CDR1 SGHRS and CDR2 YFSETQ. The material sequenced was T cells isolated from PBMCs. This clonotype was obtained from a human donor in good health. J is TRBJ2-5 and V is TRBV5-1, with D perhaps matching TRBD1 (6 bases). Written as DNA, the CDR3 is TGCGCCAGCAGCCAGGGGACGCTCCAAGAGACCCAGTACTTC. Its translation is CASSQGTLQETQYF.